This TCR beta chain stems from a study of T cell changes during pregnancy in multiple sclerosis (dated by TCRdb to the late 2010s). For the study in its entirety: Changes in the T cell repertoire over the course of pregnancy were examined in this study in women with multiple sclerosis.

A note on this clone: Its antigen has not been determined. Base qualities are not provided; no much larger clone lies one nucleotide away.

CDR1 and CDR2, per the germline V gene (reference sequence), are LNHDA and SQIVND. Trimming takes 1 base from V and 3 bases from J, and the germline ends sit 13 bases apart. The CDR3 starts with the cysteine, ends with the phenylalanine, and has 15 residues. Of the read, only the CDR3 DNA is kept; its 45 bases are in frame from base 1. To prepare the library, the immunoSEQ multiplex PCR assay was applied. In TCRdb, the immuneACCESS table is reduced to in-frame sequences with V and J assigned. These tables do not hold every clone; where another copy was compared, an unresolved V gene accounts for under half, and the others remain unexplained. Present in this sample are 70,000 to 80,000 clones, around nine tenths of which were seen just once. The top ten constitute about 3% of the sample.

Here the chain combines TRBV19 and TRBJ2-7; matching of 5 bases hints at TRBD2 as the D gene. The sequence was obtained from a female donor with multiple sclerosis, enrolled in a pregnancy study. Sequencing used peripheral blood, obtained before pregnancy. Read as DNA, the sequence is TGTGCCAGTAGTATAGGAGGGTTGTATCGCTACGAGCAGTACTTC. Protein translation: CASSIGGLYRYEQYF.